This T cell receptor (beta chain) was retrieved from a study of Graves' ophthalmopathy and Graves' hyperthyroidism (dated by TCRdb to 2016 to 2019). Broadly, across the study: Peripheral blood was collected before any treatment was given, at the time of initial diagnosis. T-cell repertoires of thyroid tissue and blood were compared in 5 or 6 hyperthyroidism patients. In total, around 130 blood samples were TCR-sequenced: roughly 45 ophthalmopathy, under 80 hyperthyroidism and approximately 17 hyperthyroidism-to-ophthalmopathy patients. To explore V-J signatures distinguishing ophthalmopathy from hyperthyroidism, a discovery set of approximately 100 patients (43 ophthalmopathy, about 57 stable hyperthyroidism) was enrolled. After sampling, hyperthyroidism patients received methimazole starting at 30 mg daily, and ophthalmopathy patients received high-dose intravenous methylprednisolone. TCR beta repertoire signatures were used to distinguish Graves' ophthalmopathy from Graves' hyperthyroidism and to predict progression to ophthalmopathy. The independent validation cohort included roughly 19 hyperthyroidism patients plus 17 patients who later progressed from hyperthyroidism to ophthalmopathy.

This clonotype was seen a handful of times. What antigen it recognizes has not been identified. Base qualities are not provided; no much larger clone lies one nucleotide away. For repertoire sequencing, TCR beta CDR3 regions were amplified from RNA transcripts. The first round was an RT-PCR using HTBI primers with the Qiagen OneStep RT-PCR kit, and this first round was followed by a second-round multiplex PCR, then size selection and purification. Libraries were sequenced paired-end with 100 bp reads on an Illumina HiSeq2000. Regarding the original processing steps: SOAPnuke was used to process the reads, removing any read that contained adapters or uncalled bases, had a mean Phred below 15, or lacked an exact match to the constant primer or identifier. COPE v1.2.5 was used to merge high-quality paired reads. Clonotypes were defined as unique nucleotide sequences and were aligned to IMGT TRB V, D and J references using MiTCR v1.1. Analysis was restricted to V-J combinations with a frequency above 0.0001, which covered 98% to 99.2% of repertoires. A TCR clonal expansion and chaos score per V-J combination was defined as the ratio of F50 clonal expansion to chaos observed in the TCRdist matrix. Features were reduced by Welch's t-statistics and random forest to over ten V-J combinations, which fed a naive Bayes classifier. The Morisita-Horn index was used to measure how similar the thyroid and blood repertoires were. The public reads were quality trimmed at Q25 with fastp and then assembled into clones with MiXCR by TCRdb, keeping productive beta chains. Merged by CDR3 protein, the rows form single entries marked with the most common genes and DNA. Clone size and V and J calls follow TCRdb, not the original study. Across this sample there are 45,000 to 60,000 distinct CDR3 sequences, with less than 65% seen only once. 4.7% of the sample is held by the ten biggest clonotypes.

The ophthalmopathy patients had moderately to severely active disease, with a Clinical Activity Score of 3 or higher, a NOSPECS grade of 4 or higher, and a disease duration of less than 3 months. Patients with other autoimmune diseases, uncontrolled infections, pregnancy or lactation were excluded from the study. Clinical symptoms, serum thyroxine, TRAb, thyroid ultrasound and orbital computed tomography formed the basis of the diagnosis. PBMCs were isolated from roughly 10 ml of fresh peripheral blood by Ficoll-Paque density gradient centrifugation. Trizol reagent was used to extract the total RNA, and its quality was then checked on an Agilent 2100 Bioanalyzer. The research as a whole found: Among expanded thyroid clonotypes with frequency above 0.001, most also showed up in blood, which suggests that blood repertoires may reflect the thyroid immune response. The 13-signature model separated ophthalmopathy from stable hyperthyroidism with over 85% sensitivity and around 81% specificity in cross-validation, and 80%/75% in the test set. In validation, the model predicted ophthalmopathy progression with 55% to 71% sensitivity and less than 80% specificity; 12 predicted patients were CT-confirmed with GO in a median of approximately 6.5 months. No statistical method was used to set the sample size in advance, and the investigators knew which group each participant was assigned to.

Its CDR3 holds 12 amino acids, cysteine through phenylalanine. Of all the DNA, just the CDR3 is kept, 36 bases in frame from base 1. From a lookup of the germline V gene (reference sequence), CDR1 and CDR2 are GTSNPN and SVGIG. The germline ends are 14 bases apart after V is trimmed by 7 bases and J by 5 bases. The clonotype originates from an adult woman with Graves' ophthalmopathy. Here the chain combines TRBV30 and TRBJ1-1; a confident D gene designation cannot be given. The sequencing sample was made of peripheral blood. CDR3 region: CAYRIPGTEAFF. The sequenced DNA is TGTGCCTACAGAATACCCGGGACTGAAGCTTTCTTT.